Below, 3 T cell receptor beta chains from the same sample are listed, as sequenced in a study of T cell responses to AZD1222 COVID-19 vaccine (dated by TCRdb to the early 2020s). The method behind the library was the immunoSEQ multiplex PCR assay. This is the immuneACCESS table as TCRdb keeps it, with only in-frame sequences that have V and J called. A part of the clones is gone; compared with another copy, unresolved V genes explain less than half, and the rest is unexplained. Within this sample are some 150,000 clones, with around 92% of them counted one time only. The ten largest account for roughly 3.6% of the sample. What the time point label conveys for this sample: about 28 days (+/-7) after the second vaccine dose. Sequencing used peripheral blood, obtained 28 days after the second AZD1222 dose. The receptors shown here come from an adult who received the AZD1222 COVID-19 vaccine.

The V and J genes are TRBV12-5 and TRBJ1-3, with a possible D match to TRBD1 (5 bases). The CDR3 loop spans 13 amino acids. Trimming left V 6 bases short and J 3 bases short, with 9 bases between. Germline CDR1 and CDR2: LGHNT and FRNRAP. This CDR3 is CASGSDSGNTIYF. Written as DNA, the CDR3 is TGTGCTAGTGGGAGCGACAGTGGAAACACCATATATTTT.

The chain carries TRBV10-3 and TRBJ1-5, with no clear D. V lost 0 bases, J lost 9 bases, and 12 bases lay in between. Germline assignment: CDR1 ENHRY and CDR2 SYGVKD. The CDR3 loop spans 14 amino acids. CDR3 residues: CAISESRATAPQHF. The CDR3 region has the DNA TGTGCCATCAGTGAGTCGAGAGCAACGGCGCCCCAGCATTTT.

The chain uses TRBV7-8 and TRBJ2-4, with 10 bases fitting TRBD2. The CDR3 runs 17 residues. V lost 5 bases to trimming and J lost 7 bases; unmatched junction nucleotides: 14. CDR1 SGHVS and CDR2 FQNEAQ come from the germline V gene. The CDR3 sequence: CASSTSGASGSGNIQYF. In DNA, the CDR3 is TGTGCCAGCAGCACCAGCGGTGCTAGCGGGAGTGGGAACATTCAGTACTTC.